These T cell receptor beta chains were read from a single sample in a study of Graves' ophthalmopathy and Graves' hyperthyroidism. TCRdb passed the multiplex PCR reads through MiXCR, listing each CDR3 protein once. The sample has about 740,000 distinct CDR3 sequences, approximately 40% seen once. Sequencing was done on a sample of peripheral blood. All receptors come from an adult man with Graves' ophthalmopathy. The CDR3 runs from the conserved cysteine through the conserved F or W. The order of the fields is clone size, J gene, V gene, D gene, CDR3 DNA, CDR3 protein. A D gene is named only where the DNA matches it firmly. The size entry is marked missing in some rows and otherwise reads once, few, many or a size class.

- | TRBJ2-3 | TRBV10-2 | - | TGTGCCAGCACTGGCGGGTGGTCGTCAGATACGCAGTATTTT | CASTGGWSSDTQYF
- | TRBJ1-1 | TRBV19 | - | TGTGCCAGTAGCAGACAACGGGCAGAGGTCACGAACACTGAAGCTTTCTTT | CASSRQRAEVTNTEAFF
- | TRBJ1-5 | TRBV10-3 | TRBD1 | TGTGCCATCAGGGGATCCGGGACAGGGGATCAGCCCCAGCATTTT | CAIRGSGTGDQPQHF
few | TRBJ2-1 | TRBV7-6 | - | TGTGCCAGCAGCCCGGAGGAGGGGAATGAGCAGTTCTTC | CASSPEEGNEQFF
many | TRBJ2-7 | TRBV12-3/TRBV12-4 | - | TGTGCCAGCAGTACCTCCGCTCACGAGCAGTACTTC | CASSTSAHEQYF
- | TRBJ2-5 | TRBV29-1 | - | TGCAGCGTGAATCTCCCAGGGAGCTCGACCCAGTACTTC | CSVNLPGSSTQYF
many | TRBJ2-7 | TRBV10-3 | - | TGTGCCATCAGCCAGGACTTTGTTATGGAGCAGTACTTC | CAISQDFVMEQYF
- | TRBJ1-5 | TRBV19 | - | TGTGCCAGTACCTACAATTCGCGCTGGAATCAGCCCCAGCATTTT | CASTYNSRWNQPQHF
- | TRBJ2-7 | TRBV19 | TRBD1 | TGTGCCTGGGACCCGGGACAGCCACTCTACGAGCAGTACTTC | CAWDPGQPLYEQYF
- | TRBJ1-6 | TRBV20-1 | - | TGCAGTGCTAGAAGGGGACATTTCAATTCACCCCTCCACTTT | CSARRGHFNSPLHF
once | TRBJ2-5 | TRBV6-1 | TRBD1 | TGTGCCAGCAGTGACCGATACAGGGGGCAAGAGACCCAGTACTTC | CASSDRYRGQETQYF
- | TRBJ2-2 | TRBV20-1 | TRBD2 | TGCAGTGCAACTAGCGGGGGGGCCATCGGGGAGCTGTTTTTT | CSATSGGAIGELFF
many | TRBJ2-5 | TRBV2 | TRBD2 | TGTGCCAGCAGCGGGACTAGCGGAGGGGACCAAGAGACCCAGTACTTC | CASSGTSGGDQETQYF
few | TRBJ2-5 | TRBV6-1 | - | TGTGCCAGCTCCAGGACAAAAGAGACCCAGTACTTC | CASSRTKETQYF
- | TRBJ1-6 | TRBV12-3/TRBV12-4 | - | TGTGCCAGCAGTTTATTGGGGTATAATTCACCCCTCCACTTT | CASSLLGYNSPLHF
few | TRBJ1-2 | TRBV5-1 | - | TGCGCCAGCAGCGCCCAGGGAAGAGGCGGCTACACCTTC | CASSAQGRGGYTF
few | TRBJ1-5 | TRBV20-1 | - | TGCAGTGCTATACAGTCACCAAATCAGCCCCAGCATTTT | CSAIQSPNQPQHF
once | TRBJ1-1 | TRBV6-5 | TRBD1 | TGTGCCAGCAGTTACTCGGGGACAGGGGAGAGGACTGAAGCTTTCTTT | CASSYSGTGERTEAFF
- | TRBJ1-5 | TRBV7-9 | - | TGTCCCAGCAGCATTAGACAGTATAGCAATCAGCCCCAGCATTTT | CPSSIRQYSNQPQHF
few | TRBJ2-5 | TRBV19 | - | TGTGCCAGTAGTATTGCCTCTCCCCTGGGCAGAGAGACCCAGTACTTC | CASSIASPLGRETQYF
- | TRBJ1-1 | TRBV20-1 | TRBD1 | TGCAGTGCTAGAGCGGCAGGGGGCGGTGGGACTGAAGCTTTCTTT | CSARAAGGGGTEAFF
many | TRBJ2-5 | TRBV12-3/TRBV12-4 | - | TGTGCCAGCAGTTTTGGGAGTCAAGAGACCCAGTACTTC | CASSFGSQETQYF
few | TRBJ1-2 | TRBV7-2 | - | TGTGCCAGCAGCTTAGTAGGGGCCGCCAGAGGCTATGGCTACACCTTC | CASSLVGAARGYGYTF
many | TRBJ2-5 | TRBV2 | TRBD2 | TGTGCCAGCAGCCTAGGGACTAGCGGGCGTCAAGAGACCCAGTACTTC | CASSLGTSGRQETQYF
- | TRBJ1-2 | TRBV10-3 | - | TGTGCCAGCAGACGGGCAGGAGGCTACACCTTC | CASRRAGGYTF
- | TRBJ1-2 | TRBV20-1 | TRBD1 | TGCAGTGCTTGGGACAGGGAATCCTATGGCTACACCTTC | CSAWDRESYGYTF
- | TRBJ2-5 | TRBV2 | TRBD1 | TGTGCCAGCAGTTCAACGACAGGGACAGAGACCCAGTACTTC | CASSSTTGTETQYF
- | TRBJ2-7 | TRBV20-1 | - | TGCAGTGCGACCCTACCCAGGACTGGATCACCCAAGTACTTC | CSATLPRTGSPKYF
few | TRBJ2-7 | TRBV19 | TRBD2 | TGTGCCAGTTCCACTAGCGGGAGATTCTACGAGCAGTACTTC | CASSTSGRFYEQYF
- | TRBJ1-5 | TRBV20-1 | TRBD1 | TGCAGTGCTAGAGCCGGACAGGGTACCTGGCAGCCCCAGCATTTT | CSARAGQGTWQPQHF
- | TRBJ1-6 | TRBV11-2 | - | TGTGCCAGCAGCCAAGGTCGCCTCAATTCACCCCTCCACTTT | CASSQGRLNSPLHF
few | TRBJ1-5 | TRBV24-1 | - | TGTGCCAGCAGTTTACAACAGGAGGTTCAGCCCCAGCATTTT | CASSLQQEVQPQHF
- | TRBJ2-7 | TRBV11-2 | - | TGTGCCAGCAGCTTTACAGGCAACGAGCAGTACTTC | CASSFTGNEQYF
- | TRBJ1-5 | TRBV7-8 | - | TGTGCCAGCAGCCAGTACGAGGGGCACCAGCCCCAGCATTTT | CASSQYEGHQPQHF
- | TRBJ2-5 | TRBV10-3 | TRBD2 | TGTGCCATCAGTTCCGGACTAGCGGGAGGAGAGACCCAGTACTTC | CAISSGLAGGETQYF
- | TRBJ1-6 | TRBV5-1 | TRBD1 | TGCGCCAGCCGAGACAGGGGATATTCACCCCTCCACTTT | CASRDRGYSPLHF
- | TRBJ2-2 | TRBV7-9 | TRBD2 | TGTGCCAGTAGTATAGCCGGGACTAGAGCCGGGGAGCTGTTTTTT | CASSIAGTRAGELFF
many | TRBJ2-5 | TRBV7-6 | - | TGTGCCAGCAGCTTAGTGATAGTCGGGGAGACCCAGTACTTC | CASSLVIVGETQYF